This T cell receptor beta chain is drawn from a study of T-cell memory formation after mild COVID-19 (dated by TCRdb to 2020 to 2023). About the full investigation: TCR sequence clusters from the two donors were found to be largely donor specific. The cohort comprised two young, previously healthy adult volunteers, one female and one male. T-cell clones expanding and contracting after mild COVID-19 in two donors were tracked by longitudinal TCRalpha and TCRbeta repertoire sequencing.

This clonotype was recorded a few times. The antigen it binds to is not known. No much larger clone exists at a distance of one base, and base qualities are not known. A distance of 11 bases separates the germline ends of V and J, which lose 6 bases and 1 base respectively. In the germline V gene, CDR1 corresponds to SQVTM and CDR2 to ANQGSEA. The CDR3 goes from the cysteine to the phenylalanine over 13 residues. The sequence is cut down to CDR3 DNA, 39 bases in frame from base 1. Ficoll-Paque density gradient centrifugation was the method used to isolate PBMCs. Results and caveats for the whole study, not just this receptor: The detection of some responding clones in pre-infection memory suggests that pre-existing cross-reactive memory T cells joined the SARS-CoV-2 response. Clones that contracted from day 15 to 85 showed balanced CD4/CD8 phenotypes, whereas a second wave of clones that expanded from day 15 to 37 leaned towards CD4+. Contracting CD4+ clones were located mainly in the CM and EM memory subsets, whereas CD8+ clones were found to be enriched in EMRA. SARS-CoV-2 specificity of the second-wave clones peaking on day 37 was not confirmed. Only a couple of mild cases were covered in the study, and larger cohorts including severe cases with pre-infection samples were considered necessary.

This sample was sequenced with an Illumina NovaSeq 6000. Using 5'RACE with constant-segment primers, TCRalpha and TCRbeta cDNA libraries were constructed, with sample barcodes and unique molecular identifiers added in the process. Trizol reagent was used to extract RNA from every sample. Library amplification was performed in two PCR steps, and a second sample barcode and Illumina TruSeq adapters were introduced in the second step. Sequencing of libraries was performed on an Illumina NovaSeq with 2 x 150 bp paired-end reads. The paper's processing steps were these. The reads were demultiplexed and collapsed into UMI-guided consensus sequences using migec v1.2.7. Using mixcr v2.1.11, the UMI consensuses were aligned to TRA and TRB V and J templates and assembled into clonotypes. Clonotypes were classified as expanded or contracted when called significant by both edgeR and NoisET, with noise models trained on biological replicates. For edgeR calls, the cutoffs were a false discovery rate-adjusted p below 0.01 and a log2 fold-change threshold of 1. As an exploratory analysis of dynamics, max-normalized trajectories of the 1000 most abundant clonotypes were examined with PCA combined with hierarchical clustering. The CD4 or CD8 phenotype of responding clones was assigned using the separately sequenced CD4+ and CD8+ repertoires. TCRdb redid the processing of the public reads, applying fastp at Q25 and MiXCR, and retained in-frame beta chains. A single entry per CDR3 protein holds the most common genes and DNA from its merged rows. In this record, the V and J calls reflect TCRdb's handling and not the investigators' own analysis. The sample table shows 400,000 to 450,000 distinct CDR3 sequences, and roughly 18% are seen once. The ten largest clones represent under 25% of the sample.

The receptor comes from a man in his late teens or twenties who had mild COVID-19 (a few samples of this study predate the infection). The sample titles of this study are shuffled in the database, so cell type and time point are left out; the donor was told from shared clones. Sequencing used PBMCs or a T cell subset sorted from them (not recorded which). The rearrangement combines TRBV29-1 with TRBJ2-3; the D gene is possibly TRBD2, with 5 bases matching. The CDR3 region: CSVGEMGTDTQYF. At the DNA level, the sequence is TGCAGCGTCGGGGAAATGGGCACAGATACGCAGTATTTT.